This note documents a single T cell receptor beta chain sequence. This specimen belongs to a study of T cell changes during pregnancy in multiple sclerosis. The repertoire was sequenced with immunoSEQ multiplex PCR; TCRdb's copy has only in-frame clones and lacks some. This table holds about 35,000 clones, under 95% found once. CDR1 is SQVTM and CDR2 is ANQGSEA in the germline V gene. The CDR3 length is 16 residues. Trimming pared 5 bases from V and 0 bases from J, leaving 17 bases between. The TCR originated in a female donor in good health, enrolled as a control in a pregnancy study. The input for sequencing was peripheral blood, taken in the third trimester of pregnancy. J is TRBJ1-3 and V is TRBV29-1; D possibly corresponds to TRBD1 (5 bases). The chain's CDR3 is CSVRGSATASGNTIYF. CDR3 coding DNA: TGCAGCGTTCGAGGCTCGGCGACAGCCTCTGGAAACACCATATATTTT.